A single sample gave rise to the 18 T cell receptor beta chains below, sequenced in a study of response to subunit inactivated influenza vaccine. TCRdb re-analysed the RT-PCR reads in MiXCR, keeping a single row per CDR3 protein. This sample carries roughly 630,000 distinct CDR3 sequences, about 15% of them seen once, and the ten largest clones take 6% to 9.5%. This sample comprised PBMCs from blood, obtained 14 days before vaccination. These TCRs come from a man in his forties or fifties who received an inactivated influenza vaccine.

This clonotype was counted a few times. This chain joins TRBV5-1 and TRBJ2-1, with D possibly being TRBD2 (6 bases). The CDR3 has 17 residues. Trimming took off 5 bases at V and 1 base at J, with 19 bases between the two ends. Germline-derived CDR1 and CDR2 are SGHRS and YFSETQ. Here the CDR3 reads CASSSELGLPSYNEQFF. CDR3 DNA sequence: TGCGCCAGCAGTTCGGAATTGGGACTCCCTTCCTACAATGAGCAGTTCTTC.

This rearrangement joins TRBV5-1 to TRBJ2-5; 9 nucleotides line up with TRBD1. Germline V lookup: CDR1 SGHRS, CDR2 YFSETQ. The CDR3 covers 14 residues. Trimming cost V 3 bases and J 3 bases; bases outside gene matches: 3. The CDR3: CASSWRQGEETQYF. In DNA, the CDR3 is TGCGCCAGCAGCTGGAGACAGGGGGAAGAGACCCAGTACTTC.

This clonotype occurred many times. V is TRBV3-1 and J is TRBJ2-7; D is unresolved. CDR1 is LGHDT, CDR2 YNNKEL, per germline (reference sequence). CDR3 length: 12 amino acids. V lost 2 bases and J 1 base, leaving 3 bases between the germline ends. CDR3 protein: CASSQFSYEQYF. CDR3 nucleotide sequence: TGTGCCAGCAGCCAATTTTCCTACGAGCAGTACTTC.

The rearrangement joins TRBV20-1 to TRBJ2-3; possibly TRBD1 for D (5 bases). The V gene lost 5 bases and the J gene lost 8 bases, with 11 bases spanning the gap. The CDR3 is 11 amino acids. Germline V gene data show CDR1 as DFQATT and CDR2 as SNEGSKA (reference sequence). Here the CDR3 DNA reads TGCAGTGCTCGACAGACTCGTACGCAGTATTTT. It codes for CSARQTRTQYF.

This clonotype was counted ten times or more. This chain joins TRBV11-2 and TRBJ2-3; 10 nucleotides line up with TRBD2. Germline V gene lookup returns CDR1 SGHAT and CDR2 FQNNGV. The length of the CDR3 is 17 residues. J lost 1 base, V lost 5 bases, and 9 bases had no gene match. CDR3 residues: CASSLNSGTSGTDTQYF. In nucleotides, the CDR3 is TGTGCCAGCAGCCTCAACTCGGGGACTAGCGGCACAGATACGCAGTATTTT.

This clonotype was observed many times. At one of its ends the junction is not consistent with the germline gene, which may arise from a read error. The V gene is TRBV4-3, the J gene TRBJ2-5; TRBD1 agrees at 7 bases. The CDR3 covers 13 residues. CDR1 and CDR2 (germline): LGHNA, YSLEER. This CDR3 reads CASSQGGRETQYF. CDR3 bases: TGTGCCAGCAGCCAAGGGGGCAGGGAGACCCAGTACTTC.

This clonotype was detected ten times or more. The CDR3 loop is CASSQDWRVRRGEQYF. The DNA of the CDR3 is TGCGCCAGCAGCCAAGATTGGAGGGTCCGTCGGGGGGAGCAGTACTTC. The chain has TRBV4-3 and TRBJ2-7; possible D gene TRBD2, 6 bases. The germline V and J ends were trimmed by 0 bases and 7 bases, with 19 bases remaining between them. The CDR3 is 16 amino acids. Germline CDR1 is LGHNA and CDR2 is YSLEER.

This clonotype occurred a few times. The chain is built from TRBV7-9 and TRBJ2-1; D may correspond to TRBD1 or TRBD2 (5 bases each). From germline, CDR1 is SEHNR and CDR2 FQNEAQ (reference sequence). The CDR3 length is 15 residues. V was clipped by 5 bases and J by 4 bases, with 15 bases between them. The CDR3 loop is CASSHGTASYNEQFF. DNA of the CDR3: TGTGCCAGCAGCCACGGGACGGCAAGTTACAATGAGCAGTTCTTC.

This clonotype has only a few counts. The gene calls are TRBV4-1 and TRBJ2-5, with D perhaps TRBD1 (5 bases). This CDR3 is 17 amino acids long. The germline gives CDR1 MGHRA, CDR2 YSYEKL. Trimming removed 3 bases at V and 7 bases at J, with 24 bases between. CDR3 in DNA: TGCGCCAGCAGCCAGCAGGACAAGGGTCACCCCCCAGGGACCCAGTACTTC. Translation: CASSQQDKGHPPGTQYF.

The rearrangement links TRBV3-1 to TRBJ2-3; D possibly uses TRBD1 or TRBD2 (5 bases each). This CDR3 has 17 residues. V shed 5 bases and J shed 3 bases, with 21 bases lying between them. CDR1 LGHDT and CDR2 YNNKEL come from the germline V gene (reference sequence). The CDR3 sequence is CASSFTGSGSGTDTQYF. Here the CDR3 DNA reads TGTGCCAGCAGCTTCACGGGTTCAGGGAGTGGGACAGATACGCAGTATTTT.

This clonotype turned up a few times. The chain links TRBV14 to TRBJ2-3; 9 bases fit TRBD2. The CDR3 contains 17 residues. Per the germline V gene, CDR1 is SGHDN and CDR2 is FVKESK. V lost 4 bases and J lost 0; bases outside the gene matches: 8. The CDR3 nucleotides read TGTGCCAGCAGCCTTGCCCCTAGCGGGGCTAGCACAGATACGCAGTATTTT. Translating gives CASSLAPSGASTDTQYF.

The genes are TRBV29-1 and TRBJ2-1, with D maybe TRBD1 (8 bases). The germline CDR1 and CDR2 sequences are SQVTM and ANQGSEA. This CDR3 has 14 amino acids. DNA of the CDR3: TGCACCGTGGGGGGGACAGGCTCCTACAATGAGCAGTTCTTC. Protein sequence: CTVGGTGSYNEQFF.

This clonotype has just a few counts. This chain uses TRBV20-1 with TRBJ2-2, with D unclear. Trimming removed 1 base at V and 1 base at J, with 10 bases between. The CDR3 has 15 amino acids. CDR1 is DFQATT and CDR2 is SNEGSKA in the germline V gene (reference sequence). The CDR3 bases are TGCAGTGCTAGAGGGAACTTGAAGAACACCGGGGAGCTGTTTTTT. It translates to CSARGNLKNTGELFF.

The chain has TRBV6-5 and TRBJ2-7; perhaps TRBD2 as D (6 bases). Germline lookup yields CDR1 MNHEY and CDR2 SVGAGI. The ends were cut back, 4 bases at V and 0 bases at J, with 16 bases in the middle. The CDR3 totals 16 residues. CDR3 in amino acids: CASSSETDGSSYEQYF. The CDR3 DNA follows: TGTGCCAGCAGTTCTGAAACGGACGGGAGCTCCTACGAGCAGTACTTC.

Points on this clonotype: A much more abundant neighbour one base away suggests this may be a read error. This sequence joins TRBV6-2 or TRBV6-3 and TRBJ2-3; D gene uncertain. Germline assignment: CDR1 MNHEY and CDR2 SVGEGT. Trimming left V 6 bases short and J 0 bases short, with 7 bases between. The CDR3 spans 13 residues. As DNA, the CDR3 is TGTGCCAGCAGGTTGCATAGCACAGATACGCAGTATTTT. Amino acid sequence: CASRLHSTDTQYF.

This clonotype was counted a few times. The CDR3 loop is CASSFPSEGATEKGYTF. The DNA of the CDR3 is TGTGCCAGCAGTTTCCCCTCTGAAGGGGCCACCGAGAAGGGCTACACCTTC. The V and J genes are TRBV28 and TRBJ1-2; tentatively, D is TRBD1 (5 bases). The CDR3 spans 17 residues. Between the trimmed V and J ends, which lost 3 bases and 8 bases, there was a span of 25 bases. The germline V gene has CDR1 MDHEN and CDR2 SYDVKM.

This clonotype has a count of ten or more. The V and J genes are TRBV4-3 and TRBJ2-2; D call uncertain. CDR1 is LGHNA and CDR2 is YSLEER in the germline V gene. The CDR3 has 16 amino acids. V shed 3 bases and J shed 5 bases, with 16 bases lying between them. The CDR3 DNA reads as TGCGCCAGCAGCCAGGTGCCGGGCCTCGTAACCGGGGAGCTGTTTTTT. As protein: CASSQVPGLVTGELFF.

The CDR3 DNA is TGTGCCAGCAGCCCTATGGGGGGGAGCACTGAAGCTTTCTTT. Protein product: CASSPMGGSTEAFF. V and J are TRBV5-5 and TRBJ1-1; possible D gene TRBD1, 5 bases. The CDR3 runs 14 residues. Germline V gene sequence: CDR1 SGHKS, CDR2 YYEKEE (reference sequence). Trimming pared 4 bases from V and 4 bases from J, leaving 14 bases between.